The 8 T cell receptor beta chains below come from one sample, sequenced in a study of CD8 T cells in Susac syndrome. When the RNA was reverse transcribed, random hexamers were used with an input of roughly 0.45 to 1 ug. TCRdb re-analysed the immunoSEQ multiplex PCR reads in MiXCR, keeping a single row per CDR3 protein. The sample holds fewer than 300,000 distinct CDR3 sequences; approximately 81% are singletons and the top ten take approximately 0.11%. Sample: CD8+ T cells from PBMCs. These receptors were collected from a human donor with multiple sclerosis.

This chain joins TRBV11-2 and TRBJ2-1; D unresolved. Germline CDR1 SGHAT, CDR2 FQNNGV. The CDR3 runs 14 residues. The ends were cut back, 3 bases at V and 10 bases at J, with 16 bases in the middle. The CDR3 DNA is TGTGCCAGCAGCTTCAGATTTAGCCGGATAGAGCAGTTCTTC. This sequence encodes CASSFRFSRIEQFF.

For the CDR3, the DNA is TGTGCCAGCAGAACCCTGTTCCGGACTAGCGGGAAGGAGACCCAGTACTTC. Translated: CASRTLFRTSGKETQYF. The V gene is TRBV6-1, the J gene TRBJ2-5, with TRBD2 matching over 12 bases. The CDR3 extends over 17 amino acids. The J segment lost 5 bases and the V segment lost 6 bases, leaving 13 bases of the junction unmatched. Per germline, CDR1 MNHNS and CDR2 SASEGT.

This clonotype was recorded only once. This chain joins TRBV28 and TRBJ1-5; TRBD1 might be the D (6 bases). CDR1 and CDR2 from the germline V gene are MDHEN and SYDVKM. V lost 4 bases to trimming and J lost 6 bases, with 16 bases between them. This CDR3 spans 15 amino acids. The DNA of the CDR3 is TGTGCCAGCAGTTATACAGGGACCGCACGTCAGCCCCAGCATTTT. It translates to CASSYTGTARQPQHF.

This clonotype is a singleton in its sample. This chain links TRBV9 with TRBJ2-7; no firm D call. V was clipped by 0 bases and J by 0 bases, with 13 bases between them. CDR3 size: 16 residues. Per the germline V gene, CDR1 is SGDLS and CDR2 is YYNGEE. Here the CDR3 DNA reads TGTGCCAGCAGCGTAGGCGCCACATCCAACTCCTACGAGCAGTACTTC. As protein: CASSVGATSNSYEQYF.

This chain joins TRBV28 and TRBJ1-2, with D unresolved. Germline V CDR1 and CDR2: MDHEN, SYDVKM. Trimming took off 7 bases at V and 4 bases at J, with 13 bases between the two ends. The CDR3 covers 13 residues. In DNA form, the CDR3 reads TGTGCCAGCAAACGGGCGACGAGCTATGGCTACACCTTC. This encodes CASKRATSYGYTF.

The chain uses TRBV30 and TRBJ2-1; the match to TRBD2 covers 7 bases. This CDR3 comprises 15 residues. CDR1 GTSNPN and CDR2 SVGIG come from the germline V gene (reference sequence). The ends lost 5 bases at V and 1 base at J; junction bases unmatched: 8. In DNA, the CDR3 is TGTGCCTGGCTAGACGGGAGGAGGTCCTACAATGAGCAGTTCTTC. Its translation: CAWLDGRRSYNEQFF.

The V gene is TRBV10-3, the J gene TRBJ2-7, with 11 bases identical to TRBD2. V was pared by 4 bases and J by 2 bases, with 7 bases of the junction left unmatched. The CDR3 extends over 16 amino acids. Germline V gene lookup returns CDR1 ENHRY and CDR2 SYGVKD. The CDR3 bases are TGTGCCATCAGTGCGACCGGGACTAGCGGAGCCTACGAGCAGTACTTC. Its translation: CAISATGTSGAYEQYF.

The V call is TRBV3-1, the J call TRBJ2-7; no reliable D call. CDR1 LGHDT and CDR2 YNNKEL come from the germline V gene (reference sequence). V lost 4 bases to trimming and J lost 2 bases, with 9 bases between them. The CDR3 is 13 residues long. CDR3 coding DNA: TGTGCCAGCAGCCCGCAACGCACCTACGAGCAGTACTTC. It codes for CASSPQRTYEQYF.